The rows below give T cell receptor beta chains drawn from one sample of a study of blood T cell repertoires in COVID-19. The method was immunoSEQ multiplex PCR; TCRdb's version includes in-frame clones alone and lacks a portion of them. The table has roughly 400,000 clones, over 75% seen once; the top ten hold about 1.1%. Sequencing was done on a sample of PBMCs or T cells enriched from blood (not recorded which). These receptors were obtained from a man aged 25-45 years who had recovered from COVID-19. Each CDR3 is given with its conserved first and last residue. The D gene is left open where the match is weak. Clone sizes are given selectively: once, few, many, or a class where the clone is expanded.

>TRBJ1-1|TRBV2|NA|NA
CASSETGFAEAFF
TGTGCCAGCAGTGAAACGGGGTTCGCTGAAGCTTTCTTT
>TRBJ2-7|TRBV27|TRBD1|few
CASRQTGYYEQYF
TGTGCCAGCAGGCAGACAGGGTACTACGAGCAGTACTTC
>TRBJ2-7|TRBV7-9|NA|NA
CASSTGQTYEQYF
TGTGCCAGCAGCACCGGACAGACCTACGAGCAGTACTTC
>TRBJ2-7|TRBV6-5|TRBD2|NA
CASSYGRVVDYEQYF
TGTGCCAGCAGTTACGGGAGGGTAGTAGACTACGAGCAGTACTTC
>TRBJ1-2|TRBV3-1/TRBV3-2|NA|NA
CASSSRDSGYYGYTF
TGTGCCAGCAGCTCACGGGACTCCGGGTACTATGGCTACACCTTC
>TRBJ1-2|TRBV28|NA|NA
CASSSTGTEF
TGTGCCAGCAGTTCAACCGGGACTGAGTTC
>TRBJ1-2|TRBV4-1|TRBD1|NA
CASSQGAGTGGRGYTF
TGCGCCAGCAGCCAGGGAGCCGGGACAGGGGGTCGGGGCTACACCTTC
>TRBJ2-7|TRBV2|TRBD2|NA
CASRGLAGLSYEQYF
TGTGCCAGCAGGGGACTAGCGGGACTCTCCTACGAGCAGTACTTC
>TRBJ1-1|TRBV28|TRBD1|NA
CATTGQTHPEAFF
TGTGCCACTACGGGACAGACCCACCCTGAAGCTTTCTTT
>TRBJ2-1|TRBV19|TRBD2|NA
CASSIGLVMVDEQFF
TGTGCCAGTAGTATTGGACTAGTGATGGTGGATGAGCAGTTCTTC
>TRBJ1-5|TRBV9|NA|NA
CASSATGSNQPQHF
TGTGCCAGCAGCGCCACAGGGTCGAATCAGCCCCAGCATTTT
>TRBJ2-1|TRBV28|TRBD2|NA
CASSLNGRGGEQFF
TGTGCCAGCAGTTTAAACGGGAGGGGAGGGGAGCAGTTCTTC
>TRBJ1-5|TRBV28|TRBD1|NA
CATLLQGYSNQPQHF
TGTGCCACCCTACTACAGGGGTACAGCAATCAGCCCCAGCATTTT
>TRBJ1-5|TRBV18|NA|NA
CASSTLDPSVGQPQHF
TGTGCCAGCTCGACCCTAGACCCCAGTGTCGGTCAGCCCCAGCATTTT
>TRBJ2-7|TRBV12-5|TRBD2|NA
CASGFPVAGGSYEQYF
TGTGCTAGTGGTTTTCCCGTAGCGGGAGGCTCCTACGAGCAGTACTTC
>TRBJ2-3|TRBV29-1|TRBD2|NA
CSVVGLAGGPDTQYF
TGCAGCGTTGTCGGACTAGCGGGAGGGCCTGATACGCAGTATTTT
>TRBJ1-2|TRBV10-3|TRBD1|NA
CAISVGLGQGAFYTF
TGTGCCATCAGTGTTGGACTGGGGCAGGGGGCCTTCTACACCTTC
>TRBJ2-7|TRBV15|NA|NA
CATSRDPRGEQYF
TGTGCCACCAGCAGAGATCCCAGGGGCGAGCAGTACTTC
>TRBJ2-3|TRBV10-3|TRBD2|NA
CATGGLAGGADTQYF
TGTGCCACGGGTGGACTAGCGGGAGGGGCAGATACGCAGTATTTT
>TRBJ2-3|TRBV7-9|TRBD2|once
CASSSGGGTQYF
TGTGCCAGCAGCTCCGGGGGGGGTACGCAGTATTTT
>TRBJ1-2|TRBV28|TRBD1|NA
CASSIYRGQVGYTF
TGTGCCAGCAGTATCTACAGGGGGCAGGTTGGCTACACCTTC
>TRBJ2-7|TRBV3-1/TRBV3-2|TRBD1|NA
CASSSGQDLRYF
TGTGCCAGCAGCTCTGGACAGGACCTAAGGTACTTC
>TRBJ2-1|TRBV30|TRBD2|NA
CAWSGEVSGLAEFSYNEQFF
TGTGCCTGGAGTGGGGAAGTGTCAGGACTAGCGGAGTTCTCCTACAATGAGCAGTTCTTC
>TRBJ1-4|TRBV2|NA|NA
CASTDITTNEKLFF
TGTGCCAGCACCGACATAACAACTAATGAAAAACTGTTTTTT
>TRBJ2-7|TRBV11-2|NA|NA
CASSLEITTSYEQYF
TGTGCCAGCAGCTTAGAAATCACTACTTCCTACGAGCAGTACTTC
>TRBJ1-2|TRBV30|NA|once
CAWSVGEYGYTF
TGTGCCTGGAGTGTCGGGGAATATGGCTACACCTTC
>TRBJ2-1|TRBV21-1|NA|NA
CASSQGGLYNEQFF
TGTGCCAGCAGCCAAGGGGGACTTTACAATGAGCAGTTCTTC
>TRBJ1-6|TRBV7-8|NA|NA
CASSRTGGSYNSPLHF
TGTGCCAGCAGCCGCACAGGCGGCTCCTATAATTCACCCCTCCACTTT
>TRBJ2-3|TRBV4-2|NA|NA
CASSQVFGLLADTQYF
TGTGCCAGCAGCCAAGTCTTCGGACTCCTCGCAGATACGCAGTATTTT